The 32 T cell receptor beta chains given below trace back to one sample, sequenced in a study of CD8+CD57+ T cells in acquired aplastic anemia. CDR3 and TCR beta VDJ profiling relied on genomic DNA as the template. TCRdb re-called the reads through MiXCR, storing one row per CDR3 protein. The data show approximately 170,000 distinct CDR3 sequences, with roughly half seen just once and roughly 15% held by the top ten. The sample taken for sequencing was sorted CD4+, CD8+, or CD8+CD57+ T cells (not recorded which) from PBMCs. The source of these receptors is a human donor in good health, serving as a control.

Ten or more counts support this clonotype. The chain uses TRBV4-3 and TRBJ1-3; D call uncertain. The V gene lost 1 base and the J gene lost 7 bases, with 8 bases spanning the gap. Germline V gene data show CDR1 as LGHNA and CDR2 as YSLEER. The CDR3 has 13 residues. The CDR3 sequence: CASSQVLGNTIYF. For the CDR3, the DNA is TGCGCCAGCAGCCAAGTATTGGGGAACACCATATATTTT.

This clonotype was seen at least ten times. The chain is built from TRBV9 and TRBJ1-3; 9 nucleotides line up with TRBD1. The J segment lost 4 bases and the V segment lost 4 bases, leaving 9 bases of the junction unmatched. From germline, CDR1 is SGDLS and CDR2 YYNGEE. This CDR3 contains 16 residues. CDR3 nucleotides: TGTGCCAGCAGCCCCGGGACAGGGAAGGGCGGAAACACCATATATTTT. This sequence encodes CASSPGTGKGGNTIYF. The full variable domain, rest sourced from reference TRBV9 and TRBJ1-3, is DSGVTQTPKHLITATGQRVTLRCSPRSGDLSVYWYQQSLDQGLQFLIQYYNGEERAKGNILERFSAQQFPDLHSELNLSSLELGDSALYFCASSPGTGKGGNTIYFGEGSWLTVV.

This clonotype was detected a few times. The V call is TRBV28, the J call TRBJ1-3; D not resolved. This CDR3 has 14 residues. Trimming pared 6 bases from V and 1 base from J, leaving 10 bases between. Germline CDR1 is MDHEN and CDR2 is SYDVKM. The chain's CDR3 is CASRDARSGNTIYF. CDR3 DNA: TGTGCCAGCAGGGATGCTAGGTCTGGAAACACCATATATTTT.

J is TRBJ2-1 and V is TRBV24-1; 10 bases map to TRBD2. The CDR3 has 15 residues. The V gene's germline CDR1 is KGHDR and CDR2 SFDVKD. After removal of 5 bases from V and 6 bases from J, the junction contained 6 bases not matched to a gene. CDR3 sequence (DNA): TGTGCCACCAGTGGTCGGGCTAGCGGGGGCAATGAGCAGTTCTTC. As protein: CATSGRASGGNEQFF.

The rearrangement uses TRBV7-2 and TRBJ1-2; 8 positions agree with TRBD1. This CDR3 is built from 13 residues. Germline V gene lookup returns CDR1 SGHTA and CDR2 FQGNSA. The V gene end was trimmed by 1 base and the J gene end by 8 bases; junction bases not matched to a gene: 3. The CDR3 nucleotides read TGTGCCAGCAGCTTAGGGACAGGGAACGGCTACACCTTC. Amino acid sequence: CASSLGTGNGYTF.

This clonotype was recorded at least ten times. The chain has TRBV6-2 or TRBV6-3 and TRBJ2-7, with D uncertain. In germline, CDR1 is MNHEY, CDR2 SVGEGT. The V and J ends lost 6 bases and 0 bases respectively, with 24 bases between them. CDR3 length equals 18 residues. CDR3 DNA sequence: TGTGCCAGCAGCCAGACCCCCTTTATGAGGCTGAGCTCCTACGAGCAGTACTTC. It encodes CASSQTPFMRLSSYEQYF.

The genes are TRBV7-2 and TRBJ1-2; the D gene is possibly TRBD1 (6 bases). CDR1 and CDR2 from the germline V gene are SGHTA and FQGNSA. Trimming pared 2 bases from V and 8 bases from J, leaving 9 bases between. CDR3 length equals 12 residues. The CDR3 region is CASSLTTGGYTF. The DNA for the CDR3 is TGTGCCAGCAGCTTAACGACAGGCGGCTACACCTTC.

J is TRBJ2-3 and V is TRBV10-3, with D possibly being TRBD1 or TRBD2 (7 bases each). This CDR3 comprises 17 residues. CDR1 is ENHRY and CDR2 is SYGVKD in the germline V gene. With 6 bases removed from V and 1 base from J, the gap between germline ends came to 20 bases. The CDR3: CAIRGQGGGPGTDTQYF. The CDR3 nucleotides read TGTGCCATCAGGGGGCAGGGGGGGGGGCCCGGCACAGATACGCAGTATTTT.

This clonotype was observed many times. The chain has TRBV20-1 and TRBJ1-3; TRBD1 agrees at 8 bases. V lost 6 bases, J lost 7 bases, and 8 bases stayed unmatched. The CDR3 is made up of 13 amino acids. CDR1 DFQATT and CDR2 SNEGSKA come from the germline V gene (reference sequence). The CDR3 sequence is CSATHTGGNTIYF. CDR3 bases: TGCAGTGCAACACATACAGGGGGTAACACCATATATTTT.

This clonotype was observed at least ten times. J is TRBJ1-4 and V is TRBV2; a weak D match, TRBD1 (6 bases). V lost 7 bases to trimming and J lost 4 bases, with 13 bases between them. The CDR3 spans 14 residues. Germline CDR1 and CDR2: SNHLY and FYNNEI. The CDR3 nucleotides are TGTGCCAGCAACCTGGGACAACTTAATGAAAAACTGTTTTTT. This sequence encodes CASNLGQLNEKLFF.

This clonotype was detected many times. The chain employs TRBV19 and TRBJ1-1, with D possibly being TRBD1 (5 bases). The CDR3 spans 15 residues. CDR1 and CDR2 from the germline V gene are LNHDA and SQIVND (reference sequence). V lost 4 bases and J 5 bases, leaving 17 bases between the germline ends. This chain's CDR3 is CASSKLRDSGTEAFF. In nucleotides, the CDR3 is TGTGCCAGTAGTAAACTTCGCGACAGCGGAACTGAAGCTTTCTTT.

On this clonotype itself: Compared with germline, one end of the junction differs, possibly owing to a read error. The CDR3 spells CASRVLAGGVDTQYF. The DNA of the CDR3 is TGTGCTAGCAGGGTACTAGCGGGGGGGGTGGATACGCAGTATTTT. The chain carries TRBV9 and TRBJ2-3; 13 bases are a match to TRBD2. Germline CDR1 SGDLS, CDR2 YYNGEE. This CDR3 is built from 15 residues.

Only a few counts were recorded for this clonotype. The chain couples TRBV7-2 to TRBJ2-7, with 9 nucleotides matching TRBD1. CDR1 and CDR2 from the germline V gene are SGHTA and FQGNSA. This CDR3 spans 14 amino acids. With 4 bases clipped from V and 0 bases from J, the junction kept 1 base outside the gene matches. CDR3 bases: TGTGCCAGCAGCTGGACAGGGGTCTCCTACGAGCAGTACTTC. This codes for CASSWTGVSYEQYF.

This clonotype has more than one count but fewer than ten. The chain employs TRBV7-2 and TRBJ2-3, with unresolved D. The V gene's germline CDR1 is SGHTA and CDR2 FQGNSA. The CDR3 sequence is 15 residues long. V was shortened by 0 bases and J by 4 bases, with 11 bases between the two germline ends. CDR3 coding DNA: TGTGCCAGCAGCTTAGCGTCGGCAGGTGCAGATACGCAGTATTTT. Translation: CASSLASAGADTQYF.

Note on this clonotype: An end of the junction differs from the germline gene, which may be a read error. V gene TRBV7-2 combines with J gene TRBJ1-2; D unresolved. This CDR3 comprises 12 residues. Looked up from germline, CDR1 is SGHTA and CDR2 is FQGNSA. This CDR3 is CASSLALTSYTF. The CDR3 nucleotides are TGTGCCAGCAGCCTAGCGCTAACCAGCTACACCTTC.

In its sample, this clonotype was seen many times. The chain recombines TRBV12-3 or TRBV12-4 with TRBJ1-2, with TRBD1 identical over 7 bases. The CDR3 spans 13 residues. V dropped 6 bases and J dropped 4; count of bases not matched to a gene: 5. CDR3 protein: CASREGQSYGYTF. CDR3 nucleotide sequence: TGTGCCAGCAGAGAGGGACAGTCCTATGGCTACACCTTC.

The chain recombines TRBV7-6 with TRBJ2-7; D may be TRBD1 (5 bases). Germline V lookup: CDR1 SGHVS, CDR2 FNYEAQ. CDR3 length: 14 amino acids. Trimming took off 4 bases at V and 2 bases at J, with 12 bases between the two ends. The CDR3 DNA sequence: TGTGCCAGCAGCTGGGGTGGGGCCACCTACGAGCAGTACTTC. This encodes CASSWGGATYEQYF.

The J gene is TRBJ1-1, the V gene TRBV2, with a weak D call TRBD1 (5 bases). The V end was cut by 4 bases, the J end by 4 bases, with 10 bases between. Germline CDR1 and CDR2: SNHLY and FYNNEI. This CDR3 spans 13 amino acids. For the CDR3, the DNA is TGTGCCAGCAGTGTGGAACAGGCCACTGAAGCTTTCTTT. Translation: CASSVEQATEAFF.

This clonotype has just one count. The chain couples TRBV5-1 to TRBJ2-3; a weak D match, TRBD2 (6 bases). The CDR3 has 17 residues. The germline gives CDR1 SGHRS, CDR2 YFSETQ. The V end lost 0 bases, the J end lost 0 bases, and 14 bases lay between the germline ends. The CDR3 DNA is TGCGCCAGCAGCTTGGACGGGACTTACTCTAGCACAGATACGCAGTATTTT. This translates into CASSLDGTYSSTDTQYF.

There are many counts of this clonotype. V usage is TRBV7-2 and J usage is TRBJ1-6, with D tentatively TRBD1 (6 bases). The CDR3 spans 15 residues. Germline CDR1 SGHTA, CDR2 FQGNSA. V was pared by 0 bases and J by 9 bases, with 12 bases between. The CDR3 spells CASSLARDIGSPLHF. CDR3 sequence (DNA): TGTGCCAGCAGCTTAGCCCGGGACATTGGTTCACCCCTCCACTTT.

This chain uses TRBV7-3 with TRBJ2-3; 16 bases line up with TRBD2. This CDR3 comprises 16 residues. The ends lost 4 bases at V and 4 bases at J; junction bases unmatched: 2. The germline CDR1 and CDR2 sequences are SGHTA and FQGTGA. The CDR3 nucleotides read TGTGCCAGCAGCTCGGGACTAGCGGGGGGGGCAGATACGCAGTATTTT. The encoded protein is CASSSGLAGGADTQYF.

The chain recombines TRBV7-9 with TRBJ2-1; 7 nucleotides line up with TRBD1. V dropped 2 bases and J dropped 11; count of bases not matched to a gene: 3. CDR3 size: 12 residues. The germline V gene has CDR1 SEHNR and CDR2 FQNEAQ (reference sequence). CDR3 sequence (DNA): TGTGCCAGCAGCTTATCACAGGGGCAGCAGTTCTTC. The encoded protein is CASSLSQGQQFF.

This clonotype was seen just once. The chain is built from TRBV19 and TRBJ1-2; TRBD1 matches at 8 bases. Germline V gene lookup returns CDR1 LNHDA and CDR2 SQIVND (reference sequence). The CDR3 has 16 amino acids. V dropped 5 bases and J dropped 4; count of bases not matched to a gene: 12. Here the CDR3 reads CASSPAWTGSPYGYTF. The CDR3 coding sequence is TGTGCCAGTAGTCCCGCCTGGACAGGGTCCCCCTATGGCTACACCTTC.

The CDR3, as DNA: TGCAGCGTTGAGTTGAACACAGATACGCAGTATTTT. Amino acids: CSVELNTDTQYF. The rearrangement uses TRBV29-1 and TRBJ2-3; D gene unclear. V shed 3 bases and J shed 2 bases, with 6 bases lying between them. This CDR3 is built from 12 residues. Per the germline V gene, CDR1 is SQVTM and CDR2 is ANQGSEA.

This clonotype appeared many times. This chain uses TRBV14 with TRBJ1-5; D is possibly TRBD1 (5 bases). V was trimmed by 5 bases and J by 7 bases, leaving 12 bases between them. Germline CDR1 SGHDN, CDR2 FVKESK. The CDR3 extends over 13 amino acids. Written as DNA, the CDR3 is TGTGCCAGCAGCAAGGGGCCAGGGCAGCCCCAGCATTTT. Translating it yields CASSKGPGQPQHF.

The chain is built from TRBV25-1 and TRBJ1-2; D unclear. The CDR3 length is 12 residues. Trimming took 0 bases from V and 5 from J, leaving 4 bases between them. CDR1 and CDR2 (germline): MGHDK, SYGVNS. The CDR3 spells CASSEYGYGYTF. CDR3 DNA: TGTGCCAGCAGTGAATATGGGTATGGCTACACCTTC.

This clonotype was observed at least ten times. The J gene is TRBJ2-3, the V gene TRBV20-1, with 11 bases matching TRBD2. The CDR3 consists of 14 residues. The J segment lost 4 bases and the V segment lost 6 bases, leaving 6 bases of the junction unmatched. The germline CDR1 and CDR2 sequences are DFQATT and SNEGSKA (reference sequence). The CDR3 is CSAQTSGEADTQYF. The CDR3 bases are TGCAGTGCACAGACTAGCGGGGAGGCAGATACGCAGTATTTT.

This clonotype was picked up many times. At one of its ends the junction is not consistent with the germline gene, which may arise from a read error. CDR3 loop: CASRTSDGTYERYF. CDR3 in DNA: TGTGCCAGTCGTACTTCGGACGGAACCTACGAGCGGTACTTC. The chain links TRBV6-6 to TRBJ2-7; D unclear. Germline CDR1 MNHNY, CDR2 SVGAGI (reference sequence). The CDR3 has 14 amino acids.

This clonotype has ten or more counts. CDR3 residues: CASSIQGQEGKLFF. The CDR3 nucleotides read TGTGCCAGTAGTATTCAGGGACAGGAGGGAAAACTGTTTTTT. The genes are TRBV19 and TRBJ1-4; 8 bases are shared with TRBD1. The CDR3 extends over 14 amino acids. V shed 3 bases, J shed 10 bases, and the junction held 7 bases outside the gene matches. From germline, CDR1 is LNHDA and CDR2 SQIVND (reference sequence).

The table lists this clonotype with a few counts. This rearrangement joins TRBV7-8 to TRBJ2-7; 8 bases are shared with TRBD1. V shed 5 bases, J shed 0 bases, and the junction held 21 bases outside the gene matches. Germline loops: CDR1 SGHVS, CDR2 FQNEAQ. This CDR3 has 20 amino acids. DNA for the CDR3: TGTGCCAGCAGCCCCCAACGAATAACAGACAGGGGCCCGAACTCCTACGAGCAGTACTTC. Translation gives CASSPQRITDRGPNSYEQYF.

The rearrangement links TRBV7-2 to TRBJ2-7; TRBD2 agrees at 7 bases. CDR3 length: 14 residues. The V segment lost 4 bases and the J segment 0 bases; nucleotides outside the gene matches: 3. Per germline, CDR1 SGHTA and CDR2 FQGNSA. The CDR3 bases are TGTGCCAGCAGCTCGCGGGGGAGCTCCTACGAGCAGTACTTC. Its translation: CASSSRGSSYEQYF. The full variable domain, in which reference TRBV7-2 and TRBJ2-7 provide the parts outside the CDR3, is GAGVSQSPSNKVTEKGKDVELRCDPISGHTALYWYRQSLGQGLEFLIYFQGNSAPDKSGLPSDRFSAERTGGSVSTLTIQRTQQEDSAVYLCASSSRGSSYEQYFGPGTRLTVT.

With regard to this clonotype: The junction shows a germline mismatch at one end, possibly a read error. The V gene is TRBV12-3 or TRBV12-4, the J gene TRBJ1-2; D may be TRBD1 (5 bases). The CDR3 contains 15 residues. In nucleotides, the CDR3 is TGTGCCAGCAGTTACCGGGACCGAGATCTCTATGGCTACACCTTT. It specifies CASSYRDRDLYGYTF.